The rows below give T cell receptor beta chains drawn from one sample of a study of neurological immune-mediated disorders. From the 5' RACE reads, TCRdb called clonotypes with MiXCR, one entry per CDR3 protein. The table has 50,000 to 75,000 distinct CDR3 sequences, more than 9.5% seen once. Sequenced sample: PBMCs. The receptors were gathered from a woman aged 55-75 years with HTLV-1-associated myelopathy (HAM/TSP). Both conserved end residues are trimmed from each CDR3. Each record gives: J gene, V gene, CDR3 protein.

j_call: TRBJ2-5
v_call: TRBV20-1
cdr3_aa: SAGRRDLTQETQY

j_call: TRBJ2-2
v_call: TRBV4-1
cdr3_aa: ASSQEGRQVTGELF

j_call: TRBJ2-3
v_call: TRBV15
cdr3_aa: ATSSPANRSTDTQY

j_call: TRBJ2-1
v_call: TRBV5-1
cdr3_aa: ASSSPLAGGPFHYEQF

j_call: TRBJ2-1
v_call: TRBV29-1
cdr3_aa: SVGKGTSYNEQF

j_call: TRBJ1-2
v_call: TRBV5-6
cdr3_aa: ASSLFDDYGYT

j_call: TRBJ2-2
v_call: TRBV5-1
cdr3_aa: ASSLVQTTGELF

j_call: TRBJ1-2
v_call: TRBV5-1
cdr3_aa: ASSRDSYGYT

j_call: TRBJ2-1
v_call: TRBV29-1
cdr3_aa: SVPGTSGRAVENEQF

j_call: TRBJ2-5
v_call: TRBV24-1
cdr3_aa: ATSSGRSEETQY

j_call: TRBJ2-5
v_call: TRBV12-3/TRBV12-4
cdr3_aa: ASLIAGLQETQY

j_call: TRBJ2-3
v_call: TRBV7-9
cdr3_aa: ASSFRIEGTDTQY

j_call: TRBJ1-2
v_call: TRBV6-5
cdr3_aa: ASSFLSTNYGYT

j_call: TRBJ1-2
v_call: TRBV6-5
cdr3_aa: ASSYGTRNGYT

j_call: TRBJ2-3
v_call: TRBV6-2/TRBV6-3
cdr3_aa: ASGGRSTDTQY

j_call: TRBJ2-2
v_call: TRBV5-1
cdr3_aa: ASSSDHRTGSTNTGELF

j_call: TRBJ2-1
v_call: TRBV2
cdr3_aa: ASSDPRSEQF

j_call: TRBJ2-1
v_call: TRBV20-1
cdr3_aa: SASRSGVYNEQF

j_call: TRBJ1-1
v_call: TRBV20-1
cdr3_aa: SARDSAGRDTEAF

j_call: TRBJ2-1
v_call: TRBV20-1
cdr3_aa: SASNLLAGRAVEQF

j_call: TRBJ2-1
v_call: TRBV6-6
cdr3_aa: ASSYSGHINNEQF

j_call: TRBJ2-7
v_call: TRBV20-1
cdr3_aa: SARRLVLYEQY

j_call: TRBJ2-2
v_call: TRBV29-1
cdr3_aa: SVAETSGAGELF

j_call: TRBJ2-7
v_call: TRBV3-1
cdr3_aa: ASSRAGGNAYEQY

j_call: TRBJ2-6
v_call: TRBV25-1
cdr3_aa: ASSEDGKGANVLT

j_call: TRBJ2-1
v_call: TRBV5-1
cdr3_aa: ASSPGGRGTDEQF

j_call: TRBJ2-2
v_call: TRBV2
cdr3_aa: ASSETSGRVGGELF

j_call: TRBJ2-3
v_call: TRBV2
cdr3_aa: ASKIAGGADTQY

j_call: TRBJ2-3
v_call: TRBV7-2
cdr3_aa: ASSLGGVVSDTQY

j_call: TRBJ2-1
v_call: TRBV20-1
cdr3_aa: SARDPRTSGGATSNEQF

j_call: TRBJ2-7
v_call: TRBV5-1
cdr3_aa: ASSFDWESYEQY

j_call: TRBJ1-2
v_call: TRBV11-2
cdr3_aa: ASSLGHNYVYT

j_call: TRBJ2-2
v_call: TRBV5-1
cdr3_aa: ATGGEGTGELF

j_call: TRBJ1-2
v_call: TRBV7-2
cdr3_aa: ASSLEQRGYT

j_call: TRBJ1-5
v_call: TRBV12-3/TRBV12-4
cdr3_aa: ASSLRQGGQPQH

j_call: TRBJ2-5
v_call: TRBV5-1
cdr3_aa: ASSLDNLGTQY

j_call: TRBJ1-2
v_call: TRBV5-1
cdr3_aa: ASSLEGFANYGYT

j_call: TRBJ2-1
v_call: TRBV6-5
cdr3_aa: ASSYSPHHQEGEQF

j_call: TRBJ1-2
v_call: TRBV12-3/TRBV12-4
cdr3_aa: ASSLHYGYT

j_call: TRBJ1-2
v_call: TRBV9
cdr3_aa: ASSIGPGLSGYT

j_call: TRBJ1-6
v_call: TRBV6-1
cdr3_aa: ASSERDSPLH

j_call: TRBJ2-1
v_call: TRBV5-5
cdr3_aa: ASSLAGEGYNEQF

j_call: TRBJ2-2
v_call: TRBV28
cdr3_aa: ASSYSTGRKNTGELF

j_call: TRBJ1-1
v_call: TRBV7-9
cdr3_aa: ASRGLVNTEAF

j_call: TRBJ2-1
v_call: TRBV7-2
cdr3_aa: ASSVEGIERPYNEQF

j_call: TRBJ1-6
v_call: TRBV20-1
cdr3_aa: SARDRGNSPLH

j_call: TRBJ2-1
v_call: TRBV12-3/TRBV12-4
cdr3_aa: ASSFVLAGDNEQF